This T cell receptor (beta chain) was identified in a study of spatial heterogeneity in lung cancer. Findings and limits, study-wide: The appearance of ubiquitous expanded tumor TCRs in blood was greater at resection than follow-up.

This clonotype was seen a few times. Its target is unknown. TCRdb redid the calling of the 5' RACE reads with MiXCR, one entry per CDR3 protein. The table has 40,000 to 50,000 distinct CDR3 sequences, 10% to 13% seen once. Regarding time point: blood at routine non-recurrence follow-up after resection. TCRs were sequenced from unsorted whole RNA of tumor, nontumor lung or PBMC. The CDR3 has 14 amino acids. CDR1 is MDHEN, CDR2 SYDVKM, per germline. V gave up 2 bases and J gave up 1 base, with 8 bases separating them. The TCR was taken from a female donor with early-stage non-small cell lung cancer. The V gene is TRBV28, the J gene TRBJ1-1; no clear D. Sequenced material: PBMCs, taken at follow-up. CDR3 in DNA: TGTGCCAGCAGTTTAATTAGACAGAACACTGAAGCTTTCTTT. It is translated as CASSLIRQNTEAFF.